These 20 T cell receptor beta chains were sequenced from one sample in a study of blood T cell repertoires in COVID-19. The data were produced by immunoSEQ multiplex PCR, yet TCRdb's version contains in-frame clones alone and is incomplete. Of approximately 380,000 clones in the sample, about 85% are singletons; the top ten hold roughly 3.4%. The sequenced sample was peripheral blood. Receptors were obtained from a woman in her late teens or twenties with acute or convalescent COVID-19.

The table lists this clone with a count of one. V usage is TRBV6-5 and J usage is TRBJ1-6; D is uncertain. CDR3 length equals 13 residues. The ends were cut back, 8 bases at V and 10 bases at J, with 15 bases in the middle. Germline-derived CDR1 and CDR2 are MNHEY and SVGAGI. CDR3 loop: CASGDATGSPLHF. The CDR3 DNA sequence: TGTGCCAGCGGAGACGCGACGGGGTCACCCCTCCACTTT.

This sequence joins TRBV19 and TRBJ2-6; D is unclear. This CDR3 has 15 residues. Germline CDR1 LNHDA, CDR2 SQIVND (reference sequence). Trimming removed 6 bases at V and 0 bases at J, with 9 bases between. CDR3 bases: TGTGCCAGTAGCCCACAGAGCTCTGGGGCCAACGTCCTGACTTTC. It is translated as CASSPQSSGANVLTF.

This chain connects TRBV7-9 to TRBJ2-3, with 7 bases aligning to TRBD2. With 0 bases clipped from V and 5 bases from J, the junction kept 11 bases outside the gene matches. The V gene's germline CDR1 is SEHNR and CDR2 FQNEAQ (reference sequence). CDR3 length: 17 residues. In DNA, the CDR3 is TGTGCCAGCAGCTTAGCGGGTTTAGTTACGGGAGGAGATACGCAGTATTTT. Its protein is CASSLAGLVTGGDTQYF.

On this clone itself: Other DNA sequences in this specimen translate into the identical CDR3. The gene calls are TRBV7-9 and TRBJ2-3, with a possible D match to TRBD1 (5 bases). The CDR3 runs to 12 residues. The germline V gene encodes CDR1 SEHNR and CDR2 FQNEAQ (reference sequence). The V and J ends lost 5 bases and 5 bases respectively, with 8 bases between them. CDR3 coding DNA: TGTGCCAGCAGCCCGCAGGGAGATACGCAGTATTTT. It encodes CASSPQGDTQYF.

This clone occurred a few times. Other DNA sequences in this specimen translate into the identical CDR3. The rearrangement links TRBV28 to TRBJ2-7; unclear D gene. The length of the CDR3 is 12 residues. Germline CDR1 reads MDHEN; CDR2 reads SYDVKM. V lost 3 bases and J 3 bases, leaving 6 bases between the germline ends. CDR3 nucleotide sequence: TGTGCCAGCAGTTTCCAAAACTACGAGCAGTACTTC. It translates to CASSFQNYEQYF.

This clone was found many times. The chain is built from TRBV3-1 (or the pseudogene TRBV3-2) and TRBJ2-7; 12 bases are shared with TRBD2. The CDR3 runs to 15 residues. Trimming cost V 2 bases and J 4 bases; bases outside gene matches: 3. Germline V CDR1 and CDR2: LGHDT, YNNKEL (reference sequence). CDR3 DNA: TGTGCCAGCAGCCAAAGGACTAGCGGGACTTACGAGCAGTACTTC. It codes for CASSQRTSGTYEQYF.

The rearrangement uses TRBV19 and TRBJ1-1; D might be TRBD1 (6 bases). CDR1 and CDR2 (germline): LNHDA, SQIVND (reference sequence). The CDR3 extends over 15 amino acids. The germline V and J ends were trimmed by 8 bases and 0 bases, with 16 bases remaining between them. CDR3 loop: CASSSHGGVNTEAFF. The CDR3 DNA reads as TGTGCCAGTTCCTCCCATGGGGGCGTGAACACTGAAGCTTTCTTT.

Points on this clone: Other DNA sequences in this sample translate to the same CDR3. The chain has TRBV5-4 and TRBJ2-7; D may match TRBD1 or TRBD2 (5 bases each). CDR3 length: 14 residues. In germline, CDR1 is SGHNT, CDR2 YYREEE (reference sequence). The V end was cut by 4 bases, the J end by 4 bases, with 15 bases between. The CDR3: CASSLGTSGYEQYF. The DNA for the CDR3 is TGTGCCAGCAGCCTGGGGACCTCGGGGTACGAGCAGTACTTC. Together with reference TRBV5-4 and TRBJ2-7, the CDR3 gives the full variable domain: ETGVTQSPTHLIKTRGQQVTLRCSSQSGHNTVSWYQQALGQGPQFIFQYYREEENGRGNFPPRFSGLQFPNYSSELNVNALELDDSALYLCASSLGTSGYEQYFGPGTRLTVT.

This chain links TRBV28 with TRBJ1-1; D remains unclear. CDR1 and CDR2 (germline): MDHEN, SYDVKM. The length of the CDR3 is 14 residues. V lost 7 bases and J lost 1, with 13 bases in between. For the CDR3, the DNA is TGTGCCAGCATCGCCCCGTCGAGGAACACTGAAGCTTTCTTT. Encoded protein: CASIAPSRNTEAFF.

This clone has more than one count but fewer than ten. The sample contains more than one DNA sequence encoding this CDR3. The rearrangement uses TRBV19 and TRBJ1-3, with a tentative D call TRBD1 (5 bases). Looked up from germline, CDR1 is LNHDA and CDR2 is SQIVND (reference sequence). This CDR3 has 15 amino acids. Trimming shortened V by 5 bases and J by 0 bases, and 11 bases separated the two germline ends. The CDR3 DNA reads TGTGCCAGTAGTGTCGGGACTGACTCTGGAAACACCATATATTTT. It codes for CASSVGTDSGNTIYF.

This clone has only a few counts. The J gene is TRBJ1-2, the V gene TRBV9, with a tentative D call TRBD1 (6 bases). Trimming took 5 bases from V and 9 from J, leaving 14 bases between them. The germline V gene has CDR1 SGDLS and CDR2 YYNGEE. This CDR3 comprises 12 residues. CDR3 bases: TGTGCCAGCAGGCAATTGGACAGCAGCTACACCTTC. This encodes CASRQLDSSYTF.

V gene TRBV24-1 combines with J gene TRBJ1-3, with 10 nucleotides matching TRBD1. The V gene's germline CDR1 is KGHDR and CDR2 SFDVKD. Trimming at V came to 9 bases and at J to 0 bases, leaving 16 bases not matched to a gene. The CDR3 loop spans 19 amino acids. CDR3 coding DNA: TGTGCCACCGAGACCGGGACAGGGGTCCCACCCGACTCTGGAAACACCATATATTTT. This codes for CATETGTGVPPDSGNTIYF.

The J gene is TRBJ2-3, the V gene TRBV7-8; D not resolved. The CDR3 runs to 18 residues. V was trimmed by 1 base and J by 4 bases, leaving 21 bases between them. Germline CDR1 reads SGHVS; CDR2 reads FQNEAQ. The chain's CDR3 is CASSLEYPYSQAADTQYF. As DNA, the CDR3 is TGTGCCAGCAGCTTAGAATATCCCTACAGTCAGGCTGCAGATACGCAGTATTTT.

A note on this clone: One junction end disagrees with the germline gene, perhaps due to a read error. V is TRBV12-5 and J is TRBJ1-2, with a tentative D call TRBD1 (5 bases). Germline lookup yields CDR1 LGHNT and CDR2 FRNRAP. The length of the CDR3 is 11 residues. CDR3 DNA: TGTGCTAGTGGTTTGTTTAACAGGTATCTCTTC. Its protein product is CASGLFNRYLF.

This clone has only one observation. This chain joins TRBV7-8 and TRBJ2-4; 11 nucleotides match TRBD2. Germline CDR1 and CDR2: SGHVS and FQNEAQ. The CDR3 sequence is 17 residues long. With V trimmed by 1 base and J by 2 bases, 4 bases remained unmatched. The CDR3 is CASSLDLAGGTKNIQYF. Written as DNA, the CDR3 is TGTGCCAGCAGCTTAGACCTAGCGGGGGGAACCAAAAACATTCAGTACTTC.

The J gene is TRBJ1-1, the V gene TRBV5-1; TRBD1 matches at 9 bases. The length of the CDR3 is 13 residues. V was clipped by 5 bases and J by 4 bases; unmatched bases: 3. Germline V gives CDR1 SGHRS, CDR2 YFSETQ. The CDR3 region has the DNA TGCGCCAGCAGGCAGACAGGGGGCACTGAAGCTTTCTTT. This gives the protein CASRQTGGTEAFF.

This sequence joins TRBV5-1 and TRBJ2-5, with a possible D match to TRBD1 (6 bases). The CDR3 sequence is 15 residues long. CDR1 and CDR2 (germline): SGHRS, YFSETQ. The germline V and J ends were trimmed by 0 bases and 1 base, with 10 bases remaining between them. In DNA, the CDR3 is TGCGCCAGCAGCTTGGAGGGGACACTCCAAGAGACCCAGTACTTC. Translating it yields CASSLEGTLQETQYF.

This chain links TRBV7-3 with TRBJ2-2; maybe TRBD1 (6 bases). V lost 5 bases, J lost 6 bases, and 13 bases lay in between. CDR3 length: 14 residues. The germline V gene encodes CDR1 SGHTA and CDR2 FQGTGA. Here the CDR3 DNA reads TGTGCCAGCAGCCCCCGACAGGTTTCCGGGGAGCTGTTTTTT. It specifies CASSPRQVSGELFF.

The V call is TRBV27, the J call TRBJ2-1; 7 nucleotides align to TRBD2. The CDR3 has 15 amino acids. Germline assignment: CDR1 MNHEY and CDR2 SMNVEV (reference sequence). The junction had 9 bases not matched to a gene; V was cut back by 2 bases and J by 8 bases. In DNA form, the CDR3 reads TGTGCCAGCAGTTTAGGACTAGTAGCCCCGGATGAGCAGTTCTTC. It yields the protein CASSLGLVAPDEQFF.

The chain recombines TRBV18 with TRBJ1-2, with 8 positions matching TRBD1. CDR1 is KGHSH, CDR2 LQKENI, per germline. This CDR3 spans 15 amino acids. V was pared by 3 bases and J by 8 bases, with 11 bases of the junction left unmatched. The CDR3: CASSPPGGTGVGYTF. Written as DNA, the CDR3 is TGTGCCAGCTCACCTCCTGGGGGGACAGGTGTCGGCTACACCTTC.